The 26 T cell receptor beta chains reported below all come from one sample, sequenced in a study of blood T cell repertoires in COVID-19. Generated by immunoSEQ multiplex PCR, the TCRdb table keeps only in-frame clones and is missing some. Of 90,000 to 150,000 clones in the sample, 86% were seen once. Input material: peripheral blood. These receptor sequences come from a man in his 70s who had recovered from COVID-19.

This rearrangement joins TRBV9 to TRBJ1-1; maybe TRBD1 (6 bases). Trimming took 1 base from V and 0 from J, leaving 7 bases between them. The CDR3 consists of 14 residues. The V gene's germline CDR1 is SGDLS and CDR2 YYNGEE. The CDR3 protein is CASSVQGMNTEAFF. The CDR3 DNA follows: TGTGCCAGCAGCGTACAGGGGATGAACACTGAAGCTTTCTTT.

The genes are TRBV18 and TRBJ1-2; D uncertain. This CDR3 region has 13 residues. V shed 3 bases and J shed 6 bases, with 11 bases lying between them. Germline V gene sequence: CDR1 KGHSH, CDR2 LQKENI. CDR3 coding DNA: TGTGCCAGCTCACCGGTCGAGATGGATGGCTACACCTTC. Translating it yields CASSPVEMDGYTF. The whole variable domain, remainder taken from reference TRBV18 and TRBJ1-2, is NAGVMQNPRHLVRRRGQEARLRCSPMKGHSHVYWYRQLPEEGLKFMVYLQKENIIDESGMPKERFSAEFPKEGPSILRIQQVVRGDSAAYFCASSPVEMDGYTFGSGTRLTVV.

The gene calls are TRBV6-6 and TRBJ1-1; weak D call: TRBD1 (6 bases). CDR1 is MNHNY, CDR2 SVGAGI, per germline (reference sequence). V was clipped by 10 bases and J by 2 bases, with 14 bases between them. This CDR3 comprises 13 residues. CDR3 loop: CATTRRGNTEAFF. The CDR3 nucleotides read TGTGCCACCACGCGCAGGGGTAACACTGAAGCTTTCTTT.

The chain links TRBV5-4 to TRBJ2-4, with 10 bases that match TRBD2. Germline lookup yields CDR1 SGHNT and CDR2 YYREEE (reference sequence). The J segment lost 1 base and the V segment lost 3 bases, leaving 7 bases of the junction unmatched. The CDR3 has 17 amino acids. The CDR3 bases are TGTGCCAGCAGCTCGCTAGCGGGGGACCGGGCCAAAAACATTCAGTACTTC. Encoded protein: CASSSLAGDRAKNIQYF.

V usage is TRBV29-1 and J usage is TRBJ2-7, with 7 bases lining up with TRBD1. The CDR3 totals 14 residues. Per germline, CDR1 SQVTM and CDR2 ANQGSEA. The junction had 8 bases not matched to a gene; V was cut back by 2 bases and J by 4 bases. The CDR3 coding sequence is TGCAGCGTTGAATTGGTACAGGGGCGGTACGAGCAGTACTTC. Protein product: CSVELVQGRYEQYF.

CDR3 residues: CASSSVGGGYTF. CDR3 nucleotides: TGTGCCAGCAGCTCTGTGGGAGGTGGCTACACCTTC. The chain couples TRBV5-4 to TRBJ1-2; unclear D gene. The V end lost 3 bases, the J end lost 7 bases, and 10 bases lay between the germline ends. The germline gives CDR1 SGHNT, CDR2 YYREEE (reference sequence). This CDR3 has 12 residues.

This clone came up a few times. The V gene is TRBV29-1, the J gene TRBJ2-7, with D tentatively TRBD1 (6 bases). Germline CDR1 is SQVTM and CDR2 is ANQGSEA. The V end was cut by 7 bases, the J end by 5 bases, with 18 bases between. This CDR3 is built from 13 residues. CDR3: CSAHRGQQNEQYF. For the CDR3, the DNA is TGCAGCGCACACCGCGGACAGCAGAACGAGCAGTACTTC.

The rearrangement joins TRBV5-1 to TRBJ2-1; 10 bases align to TRBD2. Trimming cost V 6 bases and J 8 bases; bases outside gene matches: 8. CDR1 and CDR2 (germline): SGHRS, YFSETQ. This CDR3 has 14 residues. As DNA, the CDR3 is TGCGCCAGCATAGATCCTAGCGGGAGCTATGAGCAGTTCTTC. Protein: CASIDPSGSYEQFF.

This chain links TRBV6-5 with TRBJ2-5; tentatively, D is TRBD1 (6 bases). V lost 4 bases and J lost 6, with 12 bases in between. The V gene's germline CDR1 is MNHEY and CDR2 SVGAGI. The CDR3 has 13 residues. CDR3 amino acids: CASSSQGIKTQYF. Here the CDR3 DNA reads TGTGCCAGCAGTTCGCAGGGGATTAAGACCCAGTACTTC.

The rearrangement joins TRBV19 to TRBJ2-2; 7 bases line up with TRBD2. The V gene's germline CDR1 is LNHDA and CDR2 SQIVND (reference sequence). The trim removed 5 bases at V and 4 bases at J, leaving 10 bases unmatched. The CDR3 runs to 16 residues. This chain's CDR3 is CASSLGLAALTGELFF. The CDR3 DNA is TGTGCCAGTAGTTTGGGGCTAGCGGCACTCACCGGGGAGCTGTTTTTT.

The chain is built from TRBV11-3 and TRBJ2-6, with 7 nucleotides matching TRBD1. Unmatched junction bases numbered 4, after V lost 3 bases and J lost 2 bases. The CDR3 is 16 residues long. Looked up from germline, CDR1 is SGHNT and CDR2 is YENEEA. The CDR3 DNA is TGTGCCAGCAGCTTGGGTGACAGGGCTGGGGCCAACGTCCTGACTTTC. It specifies CASSLGDRAGANVLTF.

The chain links TRBV6-5 to TRBJ1-2; 7 bases match TRBD1. Looked up from germline, CDR1 is MNHEY and CDR2 is SVGAGI. V was clipped by 3 bases and J by 4 bases; unmatched bases: 11. The CDR3 contains 16 residues. The chain's CDR3 is CASSYRQGRRGYGYTF. In DNA form, the CDR3 reads TGTGCCAGCAGTTATCGACAGGGACGCAGGGGCTATGGCTACACCTTC.

J is TRBJ1-1 and V is TRBV4-1; no clear D. The germline CDR1 and CDR2 sequences are MGHRA and YSYEKL. Trimming took off 0 bases at V and 10 bases at J, with 18 bases between the two ends. This CDR3 has 15 residues. The CDR3 DNA is TGCGCCAGCAGCCAAGATCATACCGCGGGCAGTGGAGCTTTCTTT. It is translated as CASSQDHTAGSGAFF.

This sequence joins TRBV2 and TRBJ1-1; 7 bases agree with TRBD1. This CDR3 contains 14 residues. Per the germline V gene, CDR1 is SNHLY and CDR2 is FYNNEI. V gave up 5 bases and J gave up 1 base; unmatched junction bases: 4. CDR3 loop: CASSYDRANTEAFF. The CDR3 region has the DNA TGTGCCAGCAGTTACGACAGGGCGAACACTGAAGCTTTCTTT.

The gene calls are TRBV2 and TRBJ1-1; tentative D call: TRBD1 (6 bases). Trimming took off 8 bases at V and 11 bases at J, with 15 bases between the two ends. The length of the CDR3 is 11 residues. CDR1 is SNHLY, CDR2 FYNNEI, per germline. The chain's CDR3 is CASDAGETAFF. In DNA form, the CDR3 reads TGTGCCAGCGACGCAGGGGAGACGGCTTTCTTT.

The chain uses TRBV21-1 and TRBJ2-7; TRBD1, the table's D call, was not compared with the DNA. TRBV21-1 is marked as a pseudogene. The CDR3 has 16 residues. For the CDR3, the DNA is TGTGCCAGCAGCAAGGCTGGTACAAACAAATCCTACGAGCAGTACTTC. Translated: CASSKAGTNKSYEQYF.

This chain uses TRBV6-5 with TRBJ2-5, with D perhaps matching TRBD2 (5 bases). Trimming left V 0 bases short and J 3 bases short, with 11 bases between. Germline assignment: CDR1 MNHEY and CDR2 SVGAGI. CDR3 length: 15 residues. CDR3 in amino acids: CASSYSMRVEETQYF. The CDR3 DNA is TGTGCCAGCAGTTACTCGATGAGGGTGGAAGAGACCCAGTACTTC.

This chain uses TRBV27 with TRBJ2-6, with 8 nucleotides matching TRBD1. V trimming: 5 bases; J trimming: 2 bases; junction bases outside the gene matches: 2. The germline gives CDR1 MNHEY, CDR2 SMNVEV (reference sequence). The CDR3 loop spans 15 amino acids. The CDR3 DNA is TGTGCCAGCAGTCCAGGGGGCGCTGGGGCCAACGTCCTGACTTTC. It yields the protein CASSPGGAGANVLTF.

The CDR3 region has the DNA TGTGCCAGTAGTACGAGCGGACAGGGAAGCTCTCAGCCCCAGCATTTT. Translating gives CASSTSGQGSSQPQHF. The chain has TRBV19 and TRBJ1-5, with TRBD1 matching 8 bases. CDR3 length: 16 amino acids. V shed 4 bases, J shed 6 bases, and the junction held 11 bases outside the gene matches. Germline CDR1 LNHDA, CDR2 SQIVND (reference sequence).

DNA of the CDR3: TGTGCCAGCAGTTTTTATTCAGGAGGAGTTGACTATGGCTACACCTTC. It specifies CASSFYSGGVDYGYTF. This chain connects TRBV27 to TRBJ1-2; D ambiguous. Germline V gene lookup returns CDR1 MNHEY and CDR2 SMNVEV (reference sequence). The CDR3 runs to 16 residues. Trimming took 3 bases from V and 3 from J, leaving 17 bases between them.

The chain links TRBV18 to TRBJ2-2; 10 nucleotides match TRBD1. V lost 1 base to trimming and J lost 4 bases; unmatched junction nucleotides: 3. This CDR3 spans 16 amino acids. Germline lookup yields CDR1 KGHSH and CDR2 LQKENI. The CDR3 loop reads CASSPRDRGGTGELFF. The CDR3 DNA reads TGTGCCAGCTCACCACGGGACAGGGGAGGCACCGGGGAGCTGTTTTTT.

V is TRBV5-4 and J is TRBJ1-3, with TRBD1 as a possible D gene (5 bases). The CDR3 is made up of 16 amino acids. Germline V gene sequence: CDR1 SGHNT, CDR2 YYREEE (reference sequence). Deletions cut 2 bases from V and 0 bases from J, with 12 bases between. The CDR3 nucleotides read TGTGCCAGCAGCTTTAAAGGGGTTCGCTCTGGAAACACCATATATTTT. Translated, it gives CASSFKGVRSGNTIYF.

This clone was counted a single time. The chain has TRBV5-1 and TRBJ2-5; no definite D call. This CDR3 spans 15 amino acids. From germline, CDR1 is SGHRS and CDR2 YFSETQ. The V end was cut by 0 bases, the J end by 1 base, with 10 bases between. Written as DNA, the CDR3 is TGCGCCAGCAGCTTGGAGTCACGACTCCAAGAGACCCAGTACTTC. Translating gives CASSLESRLQETQYF. The full variable domain, completed using reference TRBV5-1 and TRBJ2-5, is KAGVTQTPRYLIKTRGQQVTLSCSPISGHRSVSWYQQTPGQGLQFLFEYFSETQRNKGNFPGRFSGRQFSNSRSEMNVSTLELGDSALYLCASSLESRLQETQYFGPGTRLLVL.

CDR3 nucleotides: TGTGCCACCAGTCCACCCCACGGACAGGTTGGTAGTCTAGGGGACAGGGTAAAGAGGACTGAAGCTTTCTTT. It codes for CATSPPHGQVGSLGDRVKRTEAFF. The chain uses TRBV24-1 and TRBJ1-1, with TRBD1 identical over 9 bases. Germline values: CDR1 KGHDR, CDR2 SFDVKD. The V segment lost 6 bases and the J segment 5 bases; nucleotides outside the gene matches: 36. This CDR3 spans 24 amino acids.

This chain links TRBV5-1 with TRBJ2-3, with a weak D call TRBD2 (6 bases). CDR3 size: 16 residues. Germline V gene data show CDR1 as SGHRS and CDR2 as YFSETQ. The ends were cut back, 0 bases at V and 0 bases at J, with 11 bases in the middle. CDR3 protein: CASSLGWSGSTDTQYF. Here the CDR3 DNA reads TGCGCCAGCAGCTTGGGATGGAGCGGGAGCACAGATACGCAGTATTTT. The variable domain in full, completed from reference TRBV5-1 and TRBJ2-3, reads KAGVTQTPRYLIKTRGQQVTLSCSPISGHRSVSWYQQTPGQGLQFLFEYFSETQRNKGNFPGRFSGRQFSNSRSEMNVSTLELGDSALYLCASSLGWSGSTDTQYFGPGTRLTVL.

The chain recombines TRBV7-4 with TRBJ2-1; 9 bases match TRBD2. Germline-derived CDR1 and CDR2 are SGHVT and SQSDAQ. Trimming cost V 3 bases and J 8 bases; bases outside gene matches: 14. This CDR3 comprises 17 residues. The DNA of the CDR3 is TGTGCCAGCAGCTTCACTAGAGTAACGCGGGGGGGCGATGAGCAGTTCTTC. The encoded protein is CASSFTRVTRGGDEQFF.